This TCR beta chain emerged from a study of Ad26.COV2.S vaccination and SARS-CoV-2 variants. V was cut by 1 base and J by 8 bases, with 11 bases left in between. CDR1 and CDR2 from the germline V gene are LGHNA and YNFKEQ. This CDR3 comprises 13 residues. Documented treatment: about 20 received Ad26.COV2.S at low or high dose, single or two shots; several received placebo; per-sample allocation not given. The investigators took samples on day 63 after the first vaccine or placebo injection. Method: immunoSEQ multiplex PCR; TCRdb's copy keeps in-frame clones and lacks some. The sample includes 450,000 to 550,000 clones, 75% to 90% seen only once; the top ten take roughly 2.5%.

Material: peripheral blood, obtained in a trial of Ad26.COV2.S vaccine versus placebo. The gene calls are TRBV4-2 and TRBJ1-2; D is perhaps TRBD1 (5 bases). The sequence was obtained from a person aged 18-60 years who received the Ad26.COV2.S COVID-19 vaccine or a placebo. The CDR3 sequence: CASSQVQGGGYTF. The CDR3, as DNA: TGTGCCAGCAGCCAAGTCCAGGGAGGGGGCTACACCTTC.